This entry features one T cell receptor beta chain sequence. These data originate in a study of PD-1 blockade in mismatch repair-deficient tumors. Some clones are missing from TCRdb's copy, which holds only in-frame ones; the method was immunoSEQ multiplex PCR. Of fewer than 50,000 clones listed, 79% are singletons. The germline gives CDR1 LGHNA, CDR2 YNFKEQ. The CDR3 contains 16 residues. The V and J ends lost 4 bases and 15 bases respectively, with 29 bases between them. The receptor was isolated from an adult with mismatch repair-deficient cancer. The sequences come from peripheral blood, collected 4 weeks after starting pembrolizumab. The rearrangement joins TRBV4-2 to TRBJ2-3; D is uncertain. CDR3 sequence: CASSRILLPMPESPYF. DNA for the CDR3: TGTGCCAGCAGCCGTATACTACTCCCTATGCCGGAGTCTCCCTATTTT.